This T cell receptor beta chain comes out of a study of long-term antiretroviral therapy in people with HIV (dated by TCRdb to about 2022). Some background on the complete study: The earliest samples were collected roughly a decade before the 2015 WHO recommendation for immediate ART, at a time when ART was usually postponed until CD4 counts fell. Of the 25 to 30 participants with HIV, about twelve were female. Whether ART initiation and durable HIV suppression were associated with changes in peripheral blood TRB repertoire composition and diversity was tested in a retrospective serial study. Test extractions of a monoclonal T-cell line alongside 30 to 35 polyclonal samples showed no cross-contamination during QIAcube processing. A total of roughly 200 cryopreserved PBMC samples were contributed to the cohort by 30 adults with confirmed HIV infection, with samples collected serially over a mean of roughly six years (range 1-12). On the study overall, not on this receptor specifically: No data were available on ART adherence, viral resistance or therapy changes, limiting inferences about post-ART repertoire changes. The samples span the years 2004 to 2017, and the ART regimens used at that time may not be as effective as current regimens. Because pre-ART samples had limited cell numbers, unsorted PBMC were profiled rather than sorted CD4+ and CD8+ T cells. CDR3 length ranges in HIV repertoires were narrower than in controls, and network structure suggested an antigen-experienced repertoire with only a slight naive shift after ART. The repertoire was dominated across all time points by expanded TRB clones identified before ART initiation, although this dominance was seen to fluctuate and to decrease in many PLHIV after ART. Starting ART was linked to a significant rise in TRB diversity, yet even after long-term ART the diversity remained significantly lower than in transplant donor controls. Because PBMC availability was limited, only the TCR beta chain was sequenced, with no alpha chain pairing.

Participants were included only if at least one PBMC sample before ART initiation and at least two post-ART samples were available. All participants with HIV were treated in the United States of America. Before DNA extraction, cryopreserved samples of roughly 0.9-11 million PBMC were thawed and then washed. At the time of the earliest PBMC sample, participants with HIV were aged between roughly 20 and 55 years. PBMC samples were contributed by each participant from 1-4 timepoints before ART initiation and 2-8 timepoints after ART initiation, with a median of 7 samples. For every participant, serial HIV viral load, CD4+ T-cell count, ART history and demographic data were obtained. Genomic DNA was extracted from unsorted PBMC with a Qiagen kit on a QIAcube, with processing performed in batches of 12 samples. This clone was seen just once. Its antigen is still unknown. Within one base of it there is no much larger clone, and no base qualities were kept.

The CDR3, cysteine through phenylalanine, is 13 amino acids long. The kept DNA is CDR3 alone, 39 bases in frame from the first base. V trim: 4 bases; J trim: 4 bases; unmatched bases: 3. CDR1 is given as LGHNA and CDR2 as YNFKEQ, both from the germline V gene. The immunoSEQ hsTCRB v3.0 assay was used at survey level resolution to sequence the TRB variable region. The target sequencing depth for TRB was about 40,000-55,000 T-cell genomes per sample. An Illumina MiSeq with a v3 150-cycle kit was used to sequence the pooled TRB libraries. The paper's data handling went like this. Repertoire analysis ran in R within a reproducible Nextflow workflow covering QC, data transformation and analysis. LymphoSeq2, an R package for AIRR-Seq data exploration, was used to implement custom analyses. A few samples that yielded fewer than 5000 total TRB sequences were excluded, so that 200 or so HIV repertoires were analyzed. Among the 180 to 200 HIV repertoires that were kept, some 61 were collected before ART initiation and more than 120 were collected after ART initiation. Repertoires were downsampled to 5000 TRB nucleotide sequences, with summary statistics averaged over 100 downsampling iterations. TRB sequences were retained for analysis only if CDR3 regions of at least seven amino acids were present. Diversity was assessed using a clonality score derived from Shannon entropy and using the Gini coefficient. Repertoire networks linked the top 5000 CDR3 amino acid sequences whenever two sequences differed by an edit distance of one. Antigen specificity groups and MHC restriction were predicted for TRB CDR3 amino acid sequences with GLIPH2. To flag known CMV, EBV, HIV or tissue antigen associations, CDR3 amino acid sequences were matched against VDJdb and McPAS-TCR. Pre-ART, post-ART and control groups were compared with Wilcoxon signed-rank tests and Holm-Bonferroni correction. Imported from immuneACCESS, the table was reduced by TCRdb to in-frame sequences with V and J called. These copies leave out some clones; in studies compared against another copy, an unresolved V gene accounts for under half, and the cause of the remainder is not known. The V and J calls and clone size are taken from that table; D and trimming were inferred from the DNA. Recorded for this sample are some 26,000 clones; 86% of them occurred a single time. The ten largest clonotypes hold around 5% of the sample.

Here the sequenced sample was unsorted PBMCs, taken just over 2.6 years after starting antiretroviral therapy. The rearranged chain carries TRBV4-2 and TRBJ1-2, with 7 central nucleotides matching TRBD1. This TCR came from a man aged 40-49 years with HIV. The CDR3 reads CASSRGTAYGYTF. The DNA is TGTGCCAGCAGCCGAGGGACAGCCTATGGCTACACCTTC.